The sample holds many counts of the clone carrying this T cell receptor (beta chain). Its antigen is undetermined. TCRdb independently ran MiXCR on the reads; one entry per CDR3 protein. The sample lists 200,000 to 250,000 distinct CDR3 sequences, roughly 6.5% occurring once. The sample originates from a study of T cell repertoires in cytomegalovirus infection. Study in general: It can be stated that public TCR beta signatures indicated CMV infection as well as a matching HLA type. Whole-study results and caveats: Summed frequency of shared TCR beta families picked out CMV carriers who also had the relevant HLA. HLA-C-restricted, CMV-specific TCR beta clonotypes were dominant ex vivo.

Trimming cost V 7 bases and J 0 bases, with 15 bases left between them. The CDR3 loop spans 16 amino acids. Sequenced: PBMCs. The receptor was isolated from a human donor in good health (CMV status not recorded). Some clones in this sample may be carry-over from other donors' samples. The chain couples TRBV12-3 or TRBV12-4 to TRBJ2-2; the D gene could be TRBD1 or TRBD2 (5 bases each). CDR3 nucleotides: TGTGCCAGCACCTCCCGAGGGGTGGCGAACACCGGGGAGCTGTTTTTT. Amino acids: CASTSRGVANTGELFF.